This TCR beta chain came from a study of OX40 agonist ivuxolimab in advanced cancers. Concerning this clone itself: Its cognate antigen is unknown.

Study outcomes and limitations: Expanded clones were, on average, more numerous in CD8+ T cells than in CD4+.

Profiled with immunoSEQ multiplex PCR; TCRdb holds only in-frame clones, not every one. The profile shows tens of thousands of clones, about 76% of them singletons. Sequences were derived from CD4+ or CD8+ T cells sorted from blood, sampled in a trial of the OX40 agonist ivuxolimab. This TCR came from an adult with an advanced solid tumor such as melanoma, head and neck, liver or kidney cancer.

The CDR3 loop is CASSPGTGHQPQHF. In nucleotides, the CDR3 is TGTGCCAGCAGCCCCGGGACAGGGCACCAGCCCCAGCATTTT. The J gene is TRBJ1-5, the V gene TRBV6-5; 9 bases align to TRBD1. Trimming took 6 bases from V and 7 from J; bases not matched to a gene: 7. CDR3 length: 14 residues. Germline CDR1 and CDR2: MNHEY and SVGAGI.